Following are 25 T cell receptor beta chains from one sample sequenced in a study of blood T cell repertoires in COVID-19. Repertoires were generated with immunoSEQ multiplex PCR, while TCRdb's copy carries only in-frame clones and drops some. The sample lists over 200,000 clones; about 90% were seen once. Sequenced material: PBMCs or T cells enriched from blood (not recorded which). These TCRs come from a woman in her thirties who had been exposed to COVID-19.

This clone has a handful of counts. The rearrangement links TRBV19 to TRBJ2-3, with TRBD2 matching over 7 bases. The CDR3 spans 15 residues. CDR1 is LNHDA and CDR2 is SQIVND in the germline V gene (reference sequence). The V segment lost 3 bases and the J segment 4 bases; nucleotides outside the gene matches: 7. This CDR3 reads CASSIPGGMADTQYF. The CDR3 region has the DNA TGTGCCAGTAGTATCCCGGGGGGAATGGCAGATACGCAGTATTTT. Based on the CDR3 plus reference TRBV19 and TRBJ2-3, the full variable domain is DGGITQSPKYLFRKEGQNVTLSCEQNLNHDAMYWYRQDPGQGLRLIYYSQIVNDFQKGDIAEGYSVSREKKESFPLTVTSAQKNPTAFYLCASSIPGGMADTQYFGPGTRLTVL.

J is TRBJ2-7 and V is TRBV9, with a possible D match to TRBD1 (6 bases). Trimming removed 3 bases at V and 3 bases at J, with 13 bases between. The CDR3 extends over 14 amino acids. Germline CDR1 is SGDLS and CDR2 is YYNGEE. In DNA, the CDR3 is TGTGCCAGCAGCGCAGGACAGTACGGCTACGAGCAGTACTTC. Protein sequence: CASSAGQYGYEQYF.

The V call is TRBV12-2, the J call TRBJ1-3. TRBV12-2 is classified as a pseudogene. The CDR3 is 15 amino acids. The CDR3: CASRLREPSGNTIYF. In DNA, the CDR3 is TGTGCAAGTCGTCTCCGGGAGCCCTCTGGAAACACCATATATTTT.

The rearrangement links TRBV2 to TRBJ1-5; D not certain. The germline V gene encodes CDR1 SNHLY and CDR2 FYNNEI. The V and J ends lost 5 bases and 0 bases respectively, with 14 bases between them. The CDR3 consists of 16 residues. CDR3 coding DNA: TGTGCCAGCAGTTTAGGAGCCTCCATTAGCAATCAGCCCCAGCATTTT. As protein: CASSLGASISNQPQHF.

The CDR3 region is CASSEYYEQYF. DNA of the CDR3: TGTGCCAGCAGTGAGTACTACGAGCAGTACTTC. J is TRBJ2-7 and V is TRBV2, with no clear D. This CDR3 has 11 amino acids. Germline lookup yields CDR1 SNHLY and CDR2 FYNNEI. V gave up 3 bases and J gave up 3 bases, with 3 bases separating them. The full variable domain, with the rest looked up from reference TRBV2 and TRBJ2-7, is EPEVTQTPSHQVTQMGQEVILRCVPISNHLYFYWYRQILGQKVEFLVSFYNNEISEKSEIFDDQFSVERPDGSNFTLKIRSTKLEDSAMYFCASSEYYEQYFGPGTRLTVT.

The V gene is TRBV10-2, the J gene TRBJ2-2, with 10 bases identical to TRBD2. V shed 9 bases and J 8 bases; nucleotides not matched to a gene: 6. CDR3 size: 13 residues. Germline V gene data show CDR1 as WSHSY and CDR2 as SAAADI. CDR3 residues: CASRSGRPGELFF. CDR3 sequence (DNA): TGCGCCAGTCGTAGCGGGAGGCCTGGGGAGCTGTTTTTT.

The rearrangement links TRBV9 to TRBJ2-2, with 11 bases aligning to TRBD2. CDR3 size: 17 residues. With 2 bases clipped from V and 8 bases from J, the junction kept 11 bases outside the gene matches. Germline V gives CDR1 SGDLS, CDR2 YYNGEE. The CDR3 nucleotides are TGTGCCAGCAGCGTCGGGACTAGCGGTATACCGGTGGGGGAGCTGTTTTTT. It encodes CASSVGTSGIPVGELFF.

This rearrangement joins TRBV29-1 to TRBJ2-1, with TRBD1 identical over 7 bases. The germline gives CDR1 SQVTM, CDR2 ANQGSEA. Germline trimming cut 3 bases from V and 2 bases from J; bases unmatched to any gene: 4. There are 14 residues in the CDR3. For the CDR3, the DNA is TGCAGCGTTGATACAGGGGCAGCCTACAATGAGCAGTTCTTC. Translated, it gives CSVDTGAAYNEQFF.

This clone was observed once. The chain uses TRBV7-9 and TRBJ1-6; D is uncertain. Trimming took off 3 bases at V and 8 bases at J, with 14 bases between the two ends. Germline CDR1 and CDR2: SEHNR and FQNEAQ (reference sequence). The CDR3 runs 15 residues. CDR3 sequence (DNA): TGTGCCAGCAGCTTTCATACCGGAGACTATTCACCCCTCCACTTT. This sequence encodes CASSFHTGDYSPLHF.

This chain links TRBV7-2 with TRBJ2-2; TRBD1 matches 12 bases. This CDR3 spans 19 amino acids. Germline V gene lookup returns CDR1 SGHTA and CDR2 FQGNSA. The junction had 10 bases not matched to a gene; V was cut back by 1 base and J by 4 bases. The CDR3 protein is CASSLVLLGTGGSTGELFF. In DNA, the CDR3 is TGTGCCAGCAGCTTAGTCTTGTTGGGGACAGGGGGCAGCACCGGGGAGCTGTTTTTT.

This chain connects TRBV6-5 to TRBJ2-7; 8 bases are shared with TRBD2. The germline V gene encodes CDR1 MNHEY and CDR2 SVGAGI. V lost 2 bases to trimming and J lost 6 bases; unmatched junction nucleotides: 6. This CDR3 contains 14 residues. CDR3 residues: CASSYQGTRSEQYF. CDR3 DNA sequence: TGTGCCAGCAGTTACCAAGGGACTAGGAGCGAGCAGTACTTC.

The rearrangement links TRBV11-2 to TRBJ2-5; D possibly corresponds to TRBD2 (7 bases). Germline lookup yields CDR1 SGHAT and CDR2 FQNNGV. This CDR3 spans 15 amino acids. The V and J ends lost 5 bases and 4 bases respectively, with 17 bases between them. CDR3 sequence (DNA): TGTGCCAGCAGCGCCCCCGGGGGGCGAGCAGAGACCCAGTACTTC. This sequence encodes CASSAPGGRAETQYF.

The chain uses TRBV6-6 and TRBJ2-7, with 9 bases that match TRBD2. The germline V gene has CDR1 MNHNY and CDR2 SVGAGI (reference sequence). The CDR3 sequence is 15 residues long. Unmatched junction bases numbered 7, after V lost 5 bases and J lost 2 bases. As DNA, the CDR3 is TGTGCCAGCAGTCCGACTAGCGGAGGACCCTACGAGCAGTACTTC. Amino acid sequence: CASSPTSGGPYEQYF.

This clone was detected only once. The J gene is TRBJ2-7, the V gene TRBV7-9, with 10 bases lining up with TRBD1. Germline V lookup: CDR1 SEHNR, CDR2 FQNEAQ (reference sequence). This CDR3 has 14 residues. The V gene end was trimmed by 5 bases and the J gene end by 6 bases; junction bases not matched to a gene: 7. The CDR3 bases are TGTGCCAGCAGCGACGGGACAGGGGATCTCGAGCAGTACTTC. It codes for CASSDGTGDLEQYF.

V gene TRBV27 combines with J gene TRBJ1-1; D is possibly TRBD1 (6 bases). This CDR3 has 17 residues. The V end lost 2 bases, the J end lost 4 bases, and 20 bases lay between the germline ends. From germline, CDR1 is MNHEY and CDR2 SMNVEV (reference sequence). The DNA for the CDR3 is TGTGCCAGCAGTTTAAGTGCTCAGGGGCCAAGGATCACTGAAGCTTTCTTT. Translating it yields CASSLSAQGPRITEAFF.

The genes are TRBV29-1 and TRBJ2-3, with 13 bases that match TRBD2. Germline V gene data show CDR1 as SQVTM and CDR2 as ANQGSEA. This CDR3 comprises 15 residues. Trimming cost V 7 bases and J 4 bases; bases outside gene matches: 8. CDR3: CSAGLAGVIADTQYF. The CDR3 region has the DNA TGCAGCGCCGGACTAGCGGGAGTAATCGCAGATACGCAGTATTTT.

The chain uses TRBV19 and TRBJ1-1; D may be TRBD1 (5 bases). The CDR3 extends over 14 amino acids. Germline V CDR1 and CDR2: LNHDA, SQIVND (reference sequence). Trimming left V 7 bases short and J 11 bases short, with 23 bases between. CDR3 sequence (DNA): TGTGCCAGTACCCCGGGACCACTAACTGGAGGGGCTTTCTTT. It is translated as CASTPGPLTGGAFF.

The CDR3 is CASNRDRVDSPLHF. In DNA, the CDR3 is TGTGCCAGCAACCGGGACAGGGTCGATTCACCCCTCCACTTT. V is TRBV2 and J is TRBJ1-6; 9 bases align to TRBD1. The CDR3 totals 14 residues. Germline trimming cut 7 bases from V and 8 bases from J; bases unmatched to any gene: 6. Germline V lookup: CDR1 SNHLY, CDR2 FYNNEI. The variable domain in full, with the rest retrieved from reference TRBV2 and TRBJ1-6, is EPEVTQTPSHQVTQMGQEVILRCVPISNHLYFYWYRQILGQKVEFLVSFYNNEISEKSEIFDDQFSVERPDGSNFTLKIRSTKLEDSAMYFCASNRDRVDSPLHFGNGTRLTVT.

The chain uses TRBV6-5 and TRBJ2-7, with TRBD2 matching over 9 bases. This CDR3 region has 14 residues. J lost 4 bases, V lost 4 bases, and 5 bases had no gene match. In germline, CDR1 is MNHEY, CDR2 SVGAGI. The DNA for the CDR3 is TGTGCCAGCAGTTTGGCGGGAGGGCCTTACGAGCAGTACTTC. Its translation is CASSLAGGPYEQYF.

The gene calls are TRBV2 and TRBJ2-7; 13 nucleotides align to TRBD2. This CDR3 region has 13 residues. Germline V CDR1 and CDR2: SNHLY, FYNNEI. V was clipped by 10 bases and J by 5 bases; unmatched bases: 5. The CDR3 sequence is CATRTSGRNEQYF. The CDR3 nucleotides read TGTGCCACCAGGACTAGCGGGAGAAACGAGCAGTACTTC.

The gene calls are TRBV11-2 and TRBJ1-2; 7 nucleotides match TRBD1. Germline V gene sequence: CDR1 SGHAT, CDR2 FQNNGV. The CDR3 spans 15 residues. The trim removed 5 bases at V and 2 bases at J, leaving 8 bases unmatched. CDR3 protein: CASSPGTAPNYGYTF. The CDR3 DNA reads TGTGCCAGCAGCCCCGGGACAGCCCCCAACTATGGCTACACCTTC.

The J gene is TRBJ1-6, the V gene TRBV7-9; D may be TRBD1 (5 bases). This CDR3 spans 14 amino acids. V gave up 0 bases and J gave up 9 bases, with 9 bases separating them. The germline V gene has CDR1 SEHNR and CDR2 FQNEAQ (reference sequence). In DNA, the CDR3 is TGTGCCAGCAGCTTAGCGGGACTAAGTTCACCCCTCCACTTT. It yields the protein CASSLAGLSSPLHF.

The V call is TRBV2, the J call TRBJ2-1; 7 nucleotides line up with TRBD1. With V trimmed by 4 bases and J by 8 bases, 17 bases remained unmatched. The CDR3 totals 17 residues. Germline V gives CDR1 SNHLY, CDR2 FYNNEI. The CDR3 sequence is CASSALTRHRGWDEQFF. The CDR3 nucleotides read TGTGCCAGCAGTGCCCTAACCCGTCACAGGGGTTGGGATGAGCAGTTCTTC.

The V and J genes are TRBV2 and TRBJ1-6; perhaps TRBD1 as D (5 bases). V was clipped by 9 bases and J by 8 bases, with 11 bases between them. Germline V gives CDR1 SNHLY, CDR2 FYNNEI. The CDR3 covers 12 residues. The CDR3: CARGTADSPLHF. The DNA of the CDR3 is TGTGCCAGAGGGACTGCCGATTCACCCCTCCACTTT.

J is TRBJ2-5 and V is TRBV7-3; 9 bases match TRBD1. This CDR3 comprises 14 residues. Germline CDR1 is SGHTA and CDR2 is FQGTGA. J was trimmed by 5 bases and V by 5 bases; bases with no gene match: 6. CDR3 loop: CASSKNRGLETQYF. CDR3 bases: TGTGCCAGCAGCAAAAACAGGGGGCTGGAGACCCAGTACTTC.